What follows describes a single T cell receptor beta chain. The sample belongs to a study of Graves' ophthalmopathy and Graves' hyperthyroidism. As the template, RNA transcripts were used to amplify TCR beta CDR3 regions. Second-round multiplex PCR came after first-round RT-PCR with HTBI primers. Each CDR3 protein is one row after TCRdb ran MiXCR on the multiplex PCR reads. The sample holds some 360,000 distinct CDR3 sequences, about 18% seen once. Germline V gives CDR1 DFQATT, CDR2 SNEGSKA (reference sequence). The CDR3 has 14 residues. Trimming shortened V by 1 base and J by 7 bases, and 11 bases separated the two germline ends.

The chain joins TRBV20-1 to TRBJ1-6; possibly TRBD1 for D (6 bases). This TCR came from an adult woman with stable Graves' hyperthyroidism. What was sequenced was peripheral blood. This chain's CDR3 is CSARVGGRNSPLHF. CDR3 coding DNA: TGCAGTGCTAGAGTAGGGGGGAGGAATTCACCCCTCCACTTT.